This TCR beta chain comes out of a study of cytomegalovirus exposure and HLA in healthy donors. PCR was performed using 60 Vbeta and 13 Jbeta primers. TCRdb keeps only in-frame clones here, not all; method: immunoSEQ multiplex PCR. The repertoire includes 150,000 to 200,000 clones, about 76% of them detected once, and approximately 2% sits in the top ten. General study points: In a later analysis, TCR beta V- and J-gene trimming was associated with a missense DCLRE1C variant. Exclusion as indistinguishable affected some V segments, including TRBV6-2 and TRBV6-3.

Donors were ostensibly healthy at sampling, although undocumented immune exposures were probable. The V and J ends lost 5 bases and 3 bases respectively, with 17 bases between them. The germline V gene encodes CDR1 SEHNR and CDR2 FQNEAQ (reference sequence). The CDR3 totals 15 residues. Points on this clone: Its target is not known.

The receptor was isolated from a female donor in good health and CMV-seronegative. Sequenced sample: PBMCs. The rearrangement links TRBV7-9 to TRBJ2-7; perhaps TRBD1 as D (6 bases). The CDR3, as DNA: TGTGCCAGCAGCACGCCGGACAGTTTACTCTACGAGCAGTACTTC. Residues: CASSTPDSLLYEQYF.